Shown below are 6 T cell receptor beta chains from a single sample sequenced in a study of CD8 T cells in ankylosing spondylitis. Study-wide points: Characteristic, it appeared, of ankylosing spondylitis blood was a TCR beta motif of about eight highly homologous variants.

Antigens for these TCRs are unknown. TCRdb recomputed calls from the 5' RACE reads with MiXCR, one row per CDR3 protein. The sample has over 600,000 distinct CDR3 sequences; over 15% are singletons. The sample comprised blood, either unsorted or a sorted T cell fraction (not recorded which). The receptors shown here come from a male donor with ankylosing spondylitis.

This chain links TRBV6-5 with TRBJ1-2; D remains unclear. The V gene's germline CDR1 is MNHEY and CDR2 SVGAGI. This CDR3 is built from 17 residues. Trimming took off 4 bases at V and 2 bases at J, with 20 bases between the two ends. The CDR3 loop reads CASSSTGGRMGNYGYTF. The CDR3 nucleotides are TGTGCCAGCAGTTCCACCGGCGGCAGGATGGGAAACTATGGCTACACCTTC.

This chain joins TRBV6-2 or TRBV6-3 and TRBJ2-1; possibly TRBD2 for D (5 bases). This CDR3 has 15 residues. V lost 6 bases and J lost 5, with 17 bases in between. CDR1 and CDR2 from the germline V gene are MNHEY and SVGEGT. The CDR3 is CASSRLTNEHNEQFF. CDR3 DNA: TGTGCCAGCAGCCGATTGACTAACGAGCACAATGAGCAGTTCTTC.

This clonotype was picked up many times. CDR3 region: CASSPTSFHEQFF. The CDR3 nucleotides read TGTGCCAGCAGTCCCACTAGTTTCCATGAGCAGTTCTTC. This chain links TRBV12-3 or TRBV12-4 with TRBJ2-1, with D possibly TRBD2 on 5 matching bases. The V end lost 5 bases, the J end lost 8 bases, and 13 bases lay between the germline ends. The CDR3 is 13 amino acids.

V is TRBV19 and J is TRBJ2-3; D could derive from TRBD1 or TRBD2 (6 bases each). Germline CDR1 is LNHDA and CDR2 is SQIVND (reference sequence). The CDR3 loop spans 15 amino acids. V lost 5 bases and J 3 bases, leaving 15 bases between the germline ends. Here the CDR3 reads CASSPWGAGTDTQYF. CDR3 sequence (DNA): TGTGCCAGTAGTCCGTGGGGGGCGGGTACAGATACGCAGTATTTT.

The chain combines TRBV28 with TRBJ2-3, with D perhaps TRBD1 (7 bases). Germline CDR1 MDHEN, CDR2 SYDVKM. Trimming took off 5 bases at V and 4 bases at J, with 13 bases between the two ends. The length of the CDR3 is 14 residues. This CDR3 is CASSTQGRSDTQYF. The CDR3 coding sequence is TGTGCCAGCAGTACACAGGGGAGGTCAGATACGCAGTATTTT.

The genes are TRBV6-1 and TRBJ1-1; D is possibly TRBD1 (5 bases). Germline assignment: CDR1 MNHNS and CDR2 SASEGT. This CDR3 has 14 amino acids. Trimming took 10 bases from V and 1 from J, leaving 16 bases between them. Here the CDR3 reads CATRDPGANTEAFF. CDR3 DNA: TGTGCCACCCGGGACCCTGGAGCGAACACTGAAGCTTTCTTT.